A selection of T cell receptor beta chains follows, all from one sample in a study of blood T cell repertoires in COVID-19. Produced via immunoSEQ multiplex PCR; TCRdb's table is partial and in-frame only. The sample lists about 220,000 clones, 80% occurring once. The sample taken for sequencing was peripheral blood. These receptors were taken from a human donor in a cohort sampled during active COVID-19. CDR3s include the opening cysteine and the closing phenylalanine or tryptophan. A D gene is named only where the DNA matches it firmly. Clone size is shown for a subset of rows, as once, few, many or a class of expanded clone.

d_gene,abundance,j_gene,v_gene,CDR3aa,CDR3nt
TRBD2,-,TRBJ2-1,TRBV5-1,CASRLYWLAGEVSYNEQFF,TGCGCCAGCAGGTTGTATTGGCTAGCGGGAGAAGTTTCCTACAATGAGCAGTTCTTC
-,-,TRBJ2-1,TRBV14,CASSQENWRDSRREQFF,TGTGCCAGCAGCCAAGAAAACTGGCGGGACTCCCGGAGAGAGCAGTTCTTC
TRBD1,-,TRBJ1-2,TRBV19,CASTSDRDYGYTF,TGTGCCAGTACCTCGGACAGGGACTATGGCTACACCTTC
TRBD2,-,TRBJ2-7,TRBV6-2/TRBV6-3,CASRPGGRYNEQYF,TGTGCCAGCAGACCTGGCGGGAGGTATAACGAGCAGTACTTC
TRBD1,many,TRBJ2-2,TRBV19,CASSISRDRGTGELFF,TGTGCCAGTAGTATCAGCCGGGACAGGGGCACCGGGGAGCTGTTTTTT
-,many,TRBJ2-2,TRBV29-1,CSVGLPTGELFF,TGCAGCGTCGGACTACCCACCGGGGAGCTGTTTTTT
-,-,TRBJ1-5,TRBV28,CASSPSLPEFSNQPQHF,TGTGCCAGCAGTCCTTCACTGCCCGAGTTTAGCAATCAGCCCCAGCATTTT
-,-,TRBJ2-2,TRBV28,CASSTQGGTGELFF,TGTGCCAGCAGTACGCAGGGGGGCACCGGGGAGCTGTTTTTT
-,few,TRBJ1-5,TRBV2,CASSVGPGGGQPQHF,TGTGCCAGCAGTGTGGGACCGGGAGGGGGTCAGCCCCAGCATTTT
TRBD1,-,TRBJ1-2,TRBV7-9,CASSSYGSGTGINYGYTF,TGTGCCAGCAGTTCCTACGGGTCGGGGACAGGGATTAACTATGGCTACACCTTC
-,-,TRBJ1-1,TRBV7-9,CASSPDGGGTSTEAFF,TGTGCCAGCAGCCCCGATGGGGGGGGAACGAGCACTGAAGCTTTCTTT
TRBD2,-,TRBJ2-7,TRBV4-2,CASSQVLAGGDYEQYF,TGTGCCAGCAGCCAAGTTTTAGCGGGGGGGGACTACGAGCAGTACTTC
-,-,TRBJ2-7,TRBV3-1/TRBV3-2,CASSSPLDGGYEQYF,TGTGCCAGCAGCTCTCCCTTAGATGGAGGCTACGAGCAGTACTTC
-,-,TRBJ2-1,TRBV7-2,CASSLGRRNWEQFF,TGTGCCAGCAGCTTAGGAAGGCGGAATTGGGAGCAGTTCTTC
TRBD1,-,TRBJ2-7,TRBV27,CASSSPGQGLNEQYF,TGTGCCAGCAGTTCTCCGGGACAGGGGTTGAACGAGCAGTACTTC
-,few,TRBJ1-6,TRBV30,CAWVPGQLNSPLHF,TGTGCCTGGGTCCCGGGACAACTAAATTCACCCCTCCACTTT
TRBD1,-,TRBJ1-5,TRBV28,CASRILTGGIQPQHF,TGTGCCAGCAGGATTTTGACAGGGGGTATTCAGCCCCAGCATTTT
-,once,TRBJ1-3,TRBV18,CASSQKAAVGNTIYF,TGTGCCAGCTCACAAAAGGCGGCAGTAGGAAACACCATATATTTT
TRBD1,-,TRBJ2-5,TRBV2,CASSRQGAQYF,TGTGCCAGCAGTCGACAGGGTGCCCAGTACTTC
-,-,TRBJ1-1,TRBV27,CASSSEGAEAFF,TGTGCCAGCAGTTCCGAGGGGGCTGAAGCTTTCTTT
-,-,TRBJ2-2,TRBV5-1,CASSLDGPNGELFF,TGCGCCAGCAGCTTGGACGGTCCAAACGGGGAGCTGTTTTTT
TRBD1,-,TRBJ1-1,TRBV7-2,CASSRQGGTEAFF,TGTGCCAGCAGCAGACAGGGAGGCACTGAAGCTTTCTTT
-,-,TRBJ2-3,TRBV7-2,CASSLDGAGIPSTDTQYF,TGTGCCAGCAGCTTAGATGGGGCGGGGATTCCTAGCACAGATACGCAGTATTTT
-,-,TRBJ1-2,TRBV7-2,CASSLPGYGYTF,TGTGCCAGCAGCTTACCAGGCTATGGCTACACCTTC
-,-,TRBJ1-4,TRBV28,CASLSPPANEKLFF,TGTGCCAGTCTCTCGCCACCAGCTAATGAAAAACTGTTTTTT
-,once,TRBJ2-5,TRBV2,CASSIVLETQYF,TGTGCCAGCAGTATAGTTTTAGAGACCCAGTACTTC